Shown below are 14 T cell receptor beta chains from a single sample sequenced in a study of blood T cell repertoires in COVID-19. TCRdb's copy holds only in-frame clones and misses some; the assay was immunoSEQ multiplex PCR. The sample lists 250,000 or so clones; approximately 84% were seen once. The sequenced material came from peripheral blood. All receptors come from a man between 45 and 60 years old with acute or convalescent COVID-19.

V usage is TRBV12-5 and J usage is TRBJ2-5, with 7 nucleotides matching TRBD2. There are 11 residues in the CDR3. The J segment lost 9 bases and the V segment lost 5 bases, leaving 3 bases of the junction unmatched. Germline V lookup: CDR1 LGHNT, CDR2 FRNRAP. CDR3 loop: CASGPRGAQYF. CDR3 coding DNA: TGTGCTAGTGGTCCTCGGGGGGCCCAGTACTTC.

This clone was seen only once. The gene calls are TRBV6-5 and TRBJ1-1, with D maybe TRBD1 (6 bases). This CDR3 is built from 14 residues. V gave up 6 bases and J gave up 0 bases, with 11 bases separating them. The germline V gene has CDR1 MNHEY and CDR2 SVGAGI. The CDR3 bases are TGTGCCAGCAGCCGGGACACCATGAACACTGAAGCTTTCTTT. Encoded protein: CASSRDTMNTEAFF.

The chain is built from TRBV10-3 and TRBJ1-5, with D possibly being TRBD1 (5 bases). The germline V and J ends were trimmed by 4 bases and 0 bases, with 10 bases remaining between them. CDR1 ENHRY and CDR2 SYGVKD come from the germline V gene. CDR3 length: 15 amino acids. CDR3 DNA sequence: TGTGCCATCAGTGGGGGGGGATTTAGCAATCAGCCCCAGCATTTT. Protein: CAISGGGFSNQPQHF.

This chain uses TRBV11-3 with TRBJ2-7; D possibly corresponds to TRBD2 (5 bases). This CDR3 is built from 12 residues. Germline V gene data show CDR1 as SGHNT and CDR2 as YENEEA. Trimming removed 4 bases from V and 3 bases from J, with 7 bases in between. CDR3 DNA sequence: TGTGCCAGCAGCTCAACTAGCTACGAGCAGTACTTC. Its translation is CASSSTSYEQYF.

The chain is built from TRBV12-3 or TRBV12-4 and TRBJ1-5; D is unclear. Trimming took off 7 bases at V and 0 bases at J, with 7 bases between the two ends. The CDR3 totals 13 residues. CDR3 nucleotides: TGTGCCAGCACCGTTAATAGCAATCAGCCCCAGCATTTT. It encodes CASTVNSNQPQHF.

The chain uses TRBV7-3 and TRBJ1-1; 7 nucleotides align to TRBD1. CDR1 is SGHTA, CDR2 FQGTGA, per germline. The V and J ends lost 4 bases and 4 bases, in that order; junction bases with no gene match: 12. This CDR3 region has 16 residues. CDR3 DNA: TGTGCCAGCAGCTCTGGCATGGCAGGGGGAATCACTGAAGCTTTCTTT. It specifies CASSSGMAGGITEAFF. Using reference TRBV7-3 and TRBJ1-1 for the parts outside the CDR3, the full variable domain is GAGVSQTPSNKVTEKGKYVELRCDPISGHTALYWYRQSLGQGPEFLIYFQGTGAADDSGLPNDRFFAVRPEGSVSTLKIQRTERGDSAVYLCASSSGMAGGITEAFFGQGTRLTVV.

The chain uses TRBV24-1 and TRBJ2-3; 8 nucleotides line up with TRBD2. Germline-derived CDR1 and CDR2 are KGHDR and SFDVKD. Trimming removed 5 bases from V and 3 bases from J; junction bases left unmatched: 6. The CDR3 length is 15 residues. The CDR3 DNA reads TGTGCCACCAGTGGGAGCGGGAGTAGTACAGATACGCAGTATTTT. This codes for CATSGSGSSTDTQYF.

V gene TRBV5-1 combines with J gene TRBJ2-7; D might be TRBD2 (7 bases). Per the germline V gene, CDR1 is SGHRS and CDR2 is YFSETQ. CDR3 size: 15 residues. V lost 0 bases to trimming and J lost 0 bases, with 10 bases between them. DNA for the CDR3: TGCGCCAGCAGCTTGGAGGGGGGGTCCTCCTACGAGCAGTACTTC. Amino acid sequence: CASSLEGGSSYEQYF.

This chain uses TRBV2 with TRBJ2-5; tentatively, D is TRBD2 (6 bases). Trimming shortened V by 4 bases and J by 2 bases, and 11 bases separated the two germline ends. The V gene's germline CDR1 is SNHLY and CDR2 FYNNEI. The CDR3 is 14 residues long. CDR3 DNA: TGTGCCAGCAGTGTTCGGGAGTTACAAGAGACCCAGTACTTC. It is translated as CASSVRELQETQYF.

CDR3 protein: CSVDGVTQETQYF. The CDR3 DNA reads TGCAGCGTTGACGGTGTCACCCAAGAGACCCAGTACTTC. This chain uses TRBV29-1 with TRBJ2-5; D unclear. The CDR3 is 13 amino acids. Trimming stripped 3 bases from V and 1 base from J, with 9 bases between. CDR1 is SQVTM and CDR2 is ANQGSEA in the germline V gene.

In this sample, this clone turned up a few times. This chain's CDR3 is CASSYGPRYGYTF. The CDR3 DNA reads TGTGCCAGCAGTTATGGGCCTCGTTATGGCTACACCTTC. The genes are TRBV6-2 or TRBV6-3 and TRBJ1-2; D gene unclear. Germline V gene data show CDR1 as MNHEY and CDR2 as SVGEGT. Deletions cut 3 bases from V and 5 bases from J, with 10 bases between. This CDR3 is built from 13 residues.

This clone was observed at least ten times. The CDR3 spells CASSVSSSYEQYF. For the CDR3, the DNA is TGTGCCAGCAGCGTATCATCCAGTTACGAGCAGTACTTC. The V call is TRBV11-3, the J call TRBJ2-7; the D is unclear. There are 13 residues in the CDR3. V was trimmed by 5 bases and J by 4 bases, leaving 12 bases between them. The germline CDR1 and CDR2 sequences are SGHNT and YENEEA.

V usage is TRBV19 and J usage is TRBJ2-7; 11 nucleotides agree with TRBD2. The V gene end was trimmed by 7 bases and the J gene end by 7 bases; junction bases not matched to a gene: 12. The CDR3 extends over 15 amino acids. Germline V gives CDR1 LNHDA, CDR2 SQIVND (reference sequence). In DNA, the CDR3 is TGTGCCAGTAATAGGGGACTAGCGGATTTCTCTGAGCAGTACTTC. This gives the protein CASNRGLADFSEQYF.

This clone appeared once. The genes are TRBV11-2 and TRBJ1-2, with 9 bases fitting TRBD1. V lost 5 bases and J lost 5; bases outside the gene matches: 9. Germline CDR1 reads SGHAT; CDR2 reads FQNNGV. The CDR3 extends over 15 amino acids. CDR3 sequence reads: CASSKPGQGGYGYTF. The CDR3 bases are TGTGCCAGCAGCAAACCGGGACAGGGAGGGTATGGCTACACCTTC.